The 32 T cell receptor beta chains presented below share a single source sample, sequenced in a study of beta chain features in type 1 diabetes. Notes on the study in general: Moderately but significantly shorter TCRB CDR3s were found in Type 1 diabetes patients in all four CD4+ subsets.

Reverse transcription of all isolated RNA meant that expressed TCRB transcripts were sequenced. Sequencing was performed with immunoSEQ multiplex PCR; in TCRdb, only in-frame clones are kept and a portion is missing. The table shows approximately 160,000 clones, with 9% to 12% occurring only once. No antigen has been assigned to these receptors. Sample: central memory CD4+ T cells from blood. The receptor set was obtained from a man aged 30 to 45 with type 1 diabetes.

The V call is TRBV29-1, the J call TRBJ2-3, with 10 bases lining up with TRBD1. The V segment lost 7 bases and the J segment 4 bases; nucleotides outside the gene matches: 8. The germline gives CDR1 SQVTM, CDR2 ANQGSEA. CDR3 size: 14 residues. The CDR3 sequence is CSGEGGQGPDTQYF. CDR3 DNA: TGCAGCGGGGAGGGGGGACAGGGGCCAGATACGCAGTATTTT.

This clone was counted only a few times. In DNA form, the CDR3 reads TGTGCCAGCAGTGAATCTGGTACCCGGTTCGAGCAGTACTTC. Residues: CASSESGTRFEQYF. The chain recombines TRBV25-1 with TRBJ2-7; D remains ambiguous. This CDR3 spans 14 amino acids. Germline CDR1 reads MGHDK; CDR2 reads SYGVNS. With 1 base removed from V and 6 bases from J, the gap between germline ends came to 13 bases.

The rearrangement uses TRBV7-9 and TRBJ1-2; D might be TRBD1 (6 bases). Trimming removed 5 bases at V and 9 bases at J, with 16 bases between. The CDR3 covers 13 residues. Looked up from germline, CDR1 is SEHNR and CDR2 is FQNEAQ (reference sequence). The CDR3 coding sequence is TGTGCCAGCAGCCCCTACTTCAGGGGAAGCTACACCTTC. This sequence encodes CASSPYFRGSYTF.

V is TRBV6-6 and J is TRBJ1-5; D unclear. Trimming pared 6 bases from V and 6 bases from J, leaving 12 bases between. Germline lookup yields CDR1 MNHNY and CDR2 SVGAGI (reference sequence). The CDR3 spans 13 residues. CDR3 in DNA: TGTGCCAGCAGCCTCGCGAGGGTTCAGCCCCAGCATTTT. Amino acids: CASSLARVQPQHF.

The chain employs TRBV2 and TRBJ1-5; TRBD1 matches 11 bases. With V trimmed by 2 bases and J by 3 bases, 9 bases remained unmatched. The length of the CDR3 is 18 residues. Per the germline V gene, CDR1 is SNHLY and CDR2 is FYNNEI. The CDR3 here is CASSERLWGQGDNQPQHF. The CDR3 nucleotides are TGTGCCAGCAGTGAACGGTTGTGGGGACAGGGGGACAATCAGCCCCAGCATTTT.

This clone was counted a few times. The rearrangement uses TRBV2 and TRBJ2-1; no firm D call. Germline values: CDR1 SNHLY, CDR2 FYNNEI. The V end lost 0 bases, the J end lost 9 bases, and 3 bases lay between the germline ends. This CDR3 has 11 amino acids. CDR3 sequence reads: CASSEASEQFF. The CDR3 DNA follows: TGTGCCAGCAGTGAAGCCAGTGAGCAGTTCTTC.

Only a few counts were recorded for this clone. The same CDR3 is also encoded by other DNA sequences in this sample. The V call is TRBV14, the J call TRBJ2-4; 7 bases are a match to TRBD2. The ends lost 1 base at V and 8 bases at J; junction bases unmatched: 2. The germline V gene encodes CDR1 SGHDN and CDR2 FVKESK. The CDR3 is 13 amino acids. The CDR3 reads CASSQGGRDIQYF. The CDR3 bases are TGTGCCAGCAGCCAAGGAGGGAGGGACATTCAGTACTTC.

The V and J genes are TRBV9 and TRBJ2-2; 11 bases are a match to TRBD1. This CDR3 contains 15 residues. Losses at the gene ends were 4 bases for V and 5 bases for J; bases not matched to a gene: 4. CDR1 is SGDLS, CDR2 YYNGEE, per germline. CDR3 DNA: TGTGCCAGCAGCACGGGACAGGGGGATACCGGGGAGCTGTTTTTT. This codes for CASSTGQGDTGELFF.

The CDR3 sequence: CASSPNRLGTGELFF. DNA of the CDR3: TGTGCCAGCTCACCTAACCGACTAGGCACCGGGGAGCTGTTTTTT. The chain has TRBV18 and TRBJ2-2, with D possibly matching TRBD2 (6 bases). The CDR3 loop spans 15 amino acids. CDR1 is KGHSH and CDR2 is LQKENI in the germline V gene. V was cut by 3 bases and J by 4 bases, with 12 bases left in between.

This rearrangement joins TRBV10-3 to TRBJ2-7; 11 nucleotides match TRBD2. Germline V gives CDR1 ENHRY, CDR2 SYGVKD. V was clipped by 4 bases and J by 3 bases; unmatched bases: 2. This CDR3 comprises 14 residues. CDR3 region: CAISVGTSGYEQYF. CDR3 bases: TGTGCCATCAGTGTTGGGACTAGCGGCTACGAGCAGTACTTC.

This clone was seen a few times. This chain uses TRBV19 with TRBJ2-5, with D uncertain. This CDR3 is built from 13 residues. Between the trimmed V and J ends, which lost 4 bases and 3 bases, there was a span of 9 bases. CDR1 is LNHDA, CDR2 SQIVND, per germline (reference sequence). CDR3 DNA sequence: TGTGCCAGTAGTACAGATCCAGAAGAGACCCAGTACTTC. As protein: CASSTDPEETQYF.

This chain connects TRBV15 to TRBJ1-4; D gene uncertain. Germline loops: CDR1 LNHNV, CDR2 YYDKDF (reference sequence). V was pared by 4 bases and J by 8 bases, with 11 bases between. The CDR3 has 13 amino acids. The CDR3 DNA reads TGTGCCACCAGCACCGACGGGGAGGAAAAACTGTTTTTT. Its translation: CATSTDGEEKLFF.

This clone was recorded a few times. The chain links TRBV7-9 to TRBJ2-7; the match to TRBD2 covers 7 bases. V was pared by 1 base and J by 1 base, with 13 bases of the junction left unmatched. This CDR3 has 18 residues. CDR1 SEHNR and CDR2 FQNEAQ come from the germline V gene (reference sequence). CDR3 region: CASSLVRGRASASYEQYF. CDR3 DNA: TGTGCCAGCAGCTTAGTACGTGGGAGGGCTAGCGCTTCCTACGAGCAGTACTTC.

This sequence joins TRBV15 and TRBJ2-5, with D perhaps TRBD1 (5 bases). CDR3 length: 15 amino acids. V lost 7 bases and J lost 1, with 16 bases in between. Per germline, CDR1 LNHNV and CDR2 YYDKDF (reference sequence). This CDR3 reads CATMGQAQVQETQYF. CDR3 in DNA: TGTGCCACCATGGGGCAGGCACAGGTCCAAGAGACCCAGTACTTC.

This clone was observed a handful of times. This chain joins TRBV4-1 and TRBJ2-1; 9 bases align to TRBD2. Per germline, CDR1 MGHRA and CDR2 YSYEKL. J gave up 0 bases and V 4 bases, and 1 base lay outside the gene matches. The CDR3 loop spans 15 amino acids. The CDR3 reads CASSLSGSSYNEQFF. CDR3 sequence (DNA): TGCGCCAGCAGCCTTAGCGGGAGCTCCTACAATGAGCAGTTCTTC.

This sequence joins TRBV6-6 and TRBJ2-7; 11 nucleotides align to TRBD1. After removal of 6 bases from V and 4 bases from J, the junction contained 5 bases not matched to a gene. CDR3 length: 14 amino acids. CDR1 is MNHNY, CDR2 SVGAGI, per germline (reference sequence). The CDR3 DNA is TGTGCCAGCAGGAAGGGACAGGGGGTGTACGAGCAGTACTTC. Residues: CASRKGQGVYEQYF.

This clone was counted only a few times. V and J are TRBV28 and TRBJ1-2; D is uncertain. Trimming removed 2 bases at V and 8 bases at J, with 9 bases between. The CDR3 sequence is 12 residues long. The germline V gene has CDR1 MDHEN and CDR2 SYDVKM. CDR3 DNA sequence: TGTGCCAGCAGTTTAAGATTGGGCGGCTACACCTTC. This encodes CASSLRLGGYTF.

Concerning this clone itself: A junction boundary mismatches the germline segment, possibly from a read error. This chain connects TRBV7-7 to TRBJ2-5; 9 nucleotides line up with TRBD1. The CDR3 extends over 16 amino acids. Per the germline V gene, CDR1 is SSHAT and CDR2 is FNYEAQ (reference sequence). Here the CDR3 reads CASSRFGTGYQETQYF. The CDR3 DNA sequence: TGTGCTAGCAGCCGCTTCGGGACAGGGTACCAAGAGACCCAGTACTTC.

The gene calls are TRBV28 and TRBJ2-5; maybe TRBD1 (8 bases). Between the trimmed V and J ends, which lost 8 bases and 4 bases, there was a span of 20 bases. There are 15 residues in the CDR3. The germline V gene has CDR1 MDHEN and CDR2 SYDVKM. The CDR3 DNA follows: TGTGCCAGCCTAACTAATAACAGGGGGGGAGAGACCCAGTACTTC. It codes for CASLTNNRGGETQYF. Full variable domain (remainder filled in from reference TRBV28 and TRBJ2-5): DVKVTQSSRYLVKRTGEKVFLECVQDMDHENMFWYRQDPGLGLRLIYFSYDVKMKEKGDIPEGYSVSREKKERFSLILESASTNQTSMYLCASLTNNRGGETQYFGPGTRLLVL.

V gene TRBV30 combines with J gene TRBJ1-4; D ambiguous. Per the germline V gene, CDR1 is GTSNPN and CDR2 is SVGIG (reference sequence). The CDR3 is 14 amino acids. Trimming took off 3 bases at V and 5 bases at J, with 13 bases between the two ends. The CDR3 protein is CAWSLFQVNEKLFF. Written as DNA, the CDR3 is TGTGCCTGGAGCTTATTCCAGGTGAATGAAAAACTGTTTTTT.

This clone was seen a handful of times. J is TRBJ2-5 and V is TRBV5-1; no definite D call. Trimming removed 3 bases at V and 5 bases at J, with 8 bases between. The CDR3 totals 12 residues. Germline loops: CDR1 SGHRS, CDR2 YFSETQ. The CDR3 sequence is CASSSERETQYF. The CDR3 DNA reads as TGCGCCAGCAGCTCCGAGAGGGAGACCCAGTACTTC.

The chain combines TRBV11-3 with TRBJ1-1; D is unclear. The germline V gene encodes CDR1 SGHNT and CDR2 YENEEA. CDR3 length: 15 amino acids. Trimming left V 4 bases short and J 5 bases short, with 17 bases between. The CDR3 region has the DNA TGTGCCAGCAGCTCGGCCGGTGGGAGAGGAACTGAAGCTTTCTTT. This codes for CASSSAGGRGTEAFF.

The rearrangement links TRBV6-1 to TRBJ2-3; D may be TRBD2 (6 bases). Deletions cut 4 bases from V and 2 bases from J, with 13 bases between. This CDR3 has 15 residues. Germline V gene sequence: CDR1 MNHNS, CDR2 SASEGT. The CDR3 reads CASSVERASTDTQYF. The DNA for the CDR3 is TGTGCCAGCAGTGTCGAGCGGGCGTCCACAGATACGCAGTATTTT.

This CDR3 is CATSRVRGSYEQYF. The CDR3 DNA reads as TGTGCCACCAGCCGTGTCAGGGGTTCCTACGAGCAGTACTTC. The chain uses TRBV15 and TRBJ2-7; D might be TRBD1 (6 bases). From germline, CDR1 is LNHNV and CDR2 YYDKDF (reference sequence). Trimming took 5 bases from V and 1 from J, leaving 12 bases between them. The CDR3 contains 14 residues.

A few counts support this clone. V gene TRBV18 combines with J gene TRBJ1-1, with D possibly being TRBD1 (5 bases). The germline CDR1 and CDR2 sequences are KGHSH and LQKENI. The V gene lost 1 base and the J gene lost 4 bases, with 13 bases spanning the gap. There are 15 residues in the CDR3. In DNA form, the CDR3 reads TGTGCCAGCTCACCACGTAGTGGGGCATTCACTGAAGCTTTCTTT. It yields the protein CASSPRSGAFTEAFF.

V gene TRBV5-1 combines with J gene TRBJ2-3; D is undetermined. This CDR3 region has 14 residues. Trimming stripped 3 bases from V and 2 bases from J, with 10 bases between. Looked up from germline, CDR1 is SGHRS and CDR2 is YFSETQ. This CDR3 is CASSWAPDTDTQYF. The CDR3 DNA is TGCGCCAGCAGCTGGGCCCCGGACACAGATACGCAGTATTTT.

V usage is TRBV7-9 and J usage is TRBJ2-7; D is possibly TRBD2 (6 bases). CDR1 SEHNR and CDR2 FQNEAQ come from the germline V gene (reference sequence). The CDR3 has 16 residues. Deletions cut 3 bases from V and 7 bases from J, with 22 bases between. In DNA, the CDR3 is TGTGCCAGCAGCTTGGGCCGGGGGACGGCTTTCGAGGAGCAGTACTTC. Its protein product is CASSLGRGTAFEEQYF. The full variable domain, in which reference TRBV7-9 and TRBJ2-7 provide the parts outside the CDR3, is DTGVSQNPRHKITKRGQNVTFRCDPISEHNRLYWYRQTLGQGPEFLTYFQNEAQLEKSRLLSDRFSAERPKGSFSTLEIQRTEQGDSAMYLCASSLGRGTAFEEQYFGPGTRLTVT.

This clone was counted only a few times. CDR3: CASSSSDTAGNEQFF. The CDR3 nucleotides read TGTGCCAGCAGCTCATCGGACACGGCGGGGAATGAGCAGTTCTTC. The V call is TRBV7-3, the J call TRBJ2-1; D is possibly TRBD2 (6 bases). This CDR3 has 15 amino acids. Germline V lookup: CDR1 SGHTA, CDR2 FQGTGA. Trimming took off 4 bases at V and 7 bases at J, with 17 bases between the two ends.

The V and J genes are TRBV30 and TRBJ2-2, with TRBD2 matching over 8 bases. Trimming at V came to 5 bases and at J to 0 bases, leaving 2 bases not matched to a gene. This CDR3 contains 14 residues. Germline CDR1 is GTSNPN and CDR2 is SVGIG (reference sequence). The CDR3 loop reads CAWVGLANTGELFF. The CDR3 region has the DNA TGTGCCTGGGTGGGACTAGCGAACACCGGGGAGCTGTTTTTT.

This chain uses TRBV5-1 with TRBJ2-1; TRBD1 matches at 10 bases. The CDR3 runs to 16 residues. CDR1 is SGHRS and CDR2 is YFSETQ in the germline V gene. V trimming: 0 bases; J trimming: 7 bases; junction bases outside the gene matches: 7. This CDR3 reads CASSLAGTGATNEQFF. The CDR3 DNA reads TGCGCCAGCAGCTTGGCAGGGACAGGGGCGACAAATGAGCAGTTCTTC.

This clone was counted a few times. The J gene is TRBJ2-4, the V gene TRBV5-1; possible D gene TRBD2, 6 bases. The germline CDR1 and CDR2 sequences are SGHRS and YFSETQ. V lost 2 bases and J 0 bases, leaving 9 bases between the germline ends. This CDR3 comprises 15 residues. The CDR3 spells CASSLVAAAKNIQYF. CDR3 sequence (DNA): TGCGCCAGCAGCTTAGTAGCGGCAGCCAAAAACATTCAGTACTTC.

The V gene is TRBV23-1, the J gene TRBJ2-1; D is perhaps TRBD2 (6 bases). TRBV23-1 is treated as an ORF (open reading frame) with a function not yet certain. V shed 6 bases and J shed 6 bases, with 15 bases lying between them. This CDR3 has 14 amino acids. The CDR3, as DNA: TGCGCCAGCAGCGGGACTCGGGGGTCCAATGAGCAGTTCTTC. It specifies CASSGTRGSNEQFF.